The 18 T cell receptor beta chains in this list originate from one sample, sequenced in a study of low-dose radiotherapy and immunotherapy resistance in tumors. The time point was: before trial treatment. First-strand cDNA relied on TRAV- and TRBV-specific primers spanning alpha and beta chains. A roughly 20-cycle PCR with a constant-region primer and V-primer adapter amplified TCRs. TCRdb ran MiXCR on the reads and lists one entry per CDR3 protein. The profile shows approximately 84,000 distinct CDR3 sequences, 15% to 20% of them singletons. Sequenced here: PBMCs, sampled before treatment. The source is a male donor with prostate cancer.

A note on this clonotype: Being one base from a much bigger clone, this may be a read error. V and J are TRBV20-1 and TRBJ2-3; tentatively, D is TRBD1 (5 bases). This CDR3 is 16 amino acids long. The V end lost 0 bases, the J end lost 4 bases, and 17 bases lay between the germline ends. The germline CDR1 and CDR2 sequences are DFQATT and SNEGSKA (reference sequence). The CDR3 here is CSARDLVSGAPDTQYF. The CDR3 DNA follows: TGCAGTGCTAGAGATCTGGTGTCTGGGGCTCCAGATACGCAGTATTTT.

This clonotype was counted only a few times. This CDR3 is CATSRQGVEETQYF. The CDR3 DNA reads TGTGCCACCTCCCGGCAGGGGGTGGAAGAGACCCAGTACTTC. V and J are TRBV25-1 and TRBJ2-5; 7 bases are shared with TRBD1. Trimming cost V 10 bases and J 3 bases; bases outside gene matches: 11. The CDR3 covers 14 residues. The germline V gene has CDR1 MGHDK and CDR2 SYGVNS. Drawing the rest from reference TRBV25-1 and TRBJ2-5, the complete variable domain is EADIYQTPRYLVIGTGKKITLECSQTMGHDKMYWYQQDPGMELHLIHYSYGVNSTEKGDLSSESTVSRIRTEHFPLTLESARPSHTSQYLCATSRQGVEETQYFGPGTRLLVL.

With regard to this clonotype: It is unclear where the CDR3 begins or ends on the DNA, so no DNA is shown, and the CDR3 is as TCRdb lists it. The chain is built from TRBV30 and TRBJ1-2; the tabulated D call, TRBD1, remains unverified against the DNA. Per germline, CDR1 GTSNPN and CDR2 SVGIG (reference sequence). Termini included, the CDR3 measures 22 amino acids. This CDR3 reads CAWSVLDSLDEQFFGPGYGYTF.

This clonotype was seen many times. J is TRBJ2-2 and V is TRBV3-1; perhaps TRBD2 as D (7 bases). CDR3 length: 16 residues. V lost 4 bases, J lost 0 bases, and 12 bases lay in between. Germline V lookup: CDR1 LGHDT, CDR2 YNNKEL (reference sequence). CDR3 in amino acids: CASSPGRGPNTGELFF. The CDR3 DNA is TGTGCCAGCAGCCCGGGGCGGGGGCCGAACACCGGGGAGCTGTTTTTT.

This clonotype was counted ten times or more. The gene calls are TRBV11-2 and TRBJ2-3; either TRBD1 or TRBD2 may fit D (6 bases each). From germline, CDR1 is SGHAT and CDR2 FQNNGV. V lost 2 bases and J lost 4, with 10 bases in between. The CDR3 sequence is 14 residues long. CDR3 DNA: TGTGCCAGCAGCTTAAACAGGGAGGCAGATACGCAGTATTTT. As protein: CASSLNREADTQYF.

Many counts were recorded for this clonotype. The chain has TRBV24-1 and TRBJ2-1, with D perhaps TRBD2 (5 bases). Germline V gene data show CDR1 as KGHDR and CDR2 as SFDVKD. The CDR3 is 12 amino acids. V lost 6 bases, J lost 10 bases, and 12 bases lay in between. DNA of the CDR3: TGTGCCACCAGTCTCGACGGCGGGGAGCAGTTCTTC. Protein product: CATSLDGGEQFF.

This clonotype was observed many times. The chain uses TRBV18 and TRBJ2-5, with D possibly being TRBD2 (5 bases). Germline V gives CDR1 KGHSH, CDR2 LQKENI. The CDR3 runs to 15 residues. V gave up 2 bases and J gave up 1 base, with 11 bases separating them. CDR3 loop: CASSPTPSSQETQYF. CDR3 sequence (DNA): TGTGCCAGCTCACCAACCCCTAGCAGCCAAGAGACCCAGTACTTC.

This clonotype was picked up many times. The chain joins TRBV12-3 or TRBV12-4 to TRBJ2-2; TRBD1 matches 8 bases. There are 18 residues in the CDR3. V was clipped by 6 bases and J by 3 bases; unmatched bases: 15. The CDR3 DNA is TGTGCCAGCAGCCCCCCGATTCGCCGGACAGGGTACACCGGGGAGCTGTTTTTT. Translating gives CASSPPIRRTGYTGELFF.

This clonotype was detected many times. A read error may account for a junction end that differs from germline. The chain is built from TRBV20-1 and TRBJ1-2; 7 bases match TRBD1. The CDR3 runs to 15 residues. Per germline, CDR1 DFQATT and CDR2 SNEGSKA (reference sequence). This chain's CDR3 is CSSRGERTGDYGYTF. The DNA of the CDR3 is TGCAGTTCTAGAGGGGAAAGGACAGGTGACTATGGCTACACCTTC.

This clonotype was picked up many times. The J gene is TRBJ2-4, the V gene TRBV10-3; TRBD2 agrees at 7 bases. The trim removed 8 bases at V and 0 bases at J, leaving 10 bases unmatched. Germline V gene data show CDR1 as ENHRY and CDR2 as SYGVKD. The CDR3 runs 16 residues. For the CDR3, the DNA is TGTGCCATCCGGGCGGCGGGGGTGCTAGCCAAAAACATTCAGTACTTC. Its translation is CAIRAAGVLAKNIQYF.

This clonotype was seen ten or more times. The chain carries TRBV3-1 and TRBJ2-5; D is unclear. This CDR3 is 12 amino acids long. Looked up from germline, CDR1 is LGHDT and CDR2 is YNNKEL (reference sequence). V lost 5 bases to trimming and J lost 2 bases, with 6 bases between them. This CDR3 is CASSGRQETQYF. Here the CDR3 DNA reads TGTGCCAGCAGCGGACGGCAAGAGACCCAGTACTTC.

In its sample, this clonotype was seen many times. The chain joins TRBV2 to TRBJ1-2; 7 nucleotides line up with TRBD1. V lost 6 bases, J lost 7 bases, and 8 bases stayed unmatched. CDR3 length: 13 residues. The germline V gene encodes CDR1 SNHLY and CDR2 FYNNEI. DNA of the CDR3: TGTGCCAGCAGGGAACAGGGGAGGGGTGGCTACACCTTC. It yields the protein CASREQGRGGYTF.

This clonotype was seen at least ten times. The rearrangement uses TRBV2 and TRBJ2-4, with TRBD1 identical over 7 bases. CDR3 length: 15 amino acids. With 6 bases clipped from V and 0 bases from J, the junction kept 5 bases outside the gene matches. The germline V gene has CDR1 SNHLY and CDR2 FYNNEI. The CDR3 sequence: CASRGTALAKNIQYF. In DNA form, the CDR3 reads TGTGCCAGCAGGGGGACAGCCCTAGCCAAAAACATTCAGTACTTC.

This clonotype was counted at least ten times. The V and J genes are TRBV7-2 and TRBJ2-1; weak D call: TRBD2 (6 bases). The germline gives CDR1 SGHTA, CDR2 FQGNSA. The length of the CDR3 is 16 residues. V was pared by 8 bases and J by 2 bases, with 19 bases between. As DNA, the CDR3 is TGTGCCAGCGGGAGGACCACTTCGAGTACCTACAATGAGCAGTTCTTC. Its protein is CASGRTTSSTYNEQFF.

Ten or more counts support this clonotype. The CDR3 nucleotides are TGTGCCAGCAGCGAGGCAGGGAACTCCTACAATGAGCAGTTCTTC. It codes for CASSEAGNSYNEQFF. V usage is TRBV6-1 and J usage is TRBJ2-1; TRBD1 is a possible D gene (5 bases). Germline V gene data show CDR1 as MNHNS and CDR2 as SASEGT. The V and J ends lost 6 bases and 0 bases respectively, with 12 bases between them. CDR3 size: 15 residues.

At least ten counts were recorded for this clonotype. J is TRBJ2-3 and V is TRBV6-5; TRBD1 matches 10 bases. The CDR3 contains 14 residues. J gave up 6 bases and V 6 bases, and 6 bases lay outside the gene matches. Germline CDR1 is MNHEY and CDR2 is SVGAGI. The CDR3 is CASSSTGGLDTQYF. As DNA, the CDR3 is TGTGCCAGCAGCTCGACAGGGGGCTTGGATACGCAGTATTTT.

For this clonotype: This could be a read error, since a much larger clone is one nucleotide away. CDR3 coding DNA: TGCAGTGCTAGAGATCGGGGAGACACTGAAGGTTTCTTT. Translation gives CSARDRGDTEGFF. The genes are TRBV20-1 and TRBJ1-1; D gene ambiguous. This CDR3 has 13 residues. The germline V gene encodes CDR1 DFQATT and CDR2 SNEGSKA (reference sequence).

This clonotype was seen at least ten times. DNA of the CDR3: TGTGCCAGCAGTTACTCAGCACAGAACACCGGGGAGCTGTTTTTT. This gives the protein CASSYSAQNTGELFF. The gene calls are TRBV6-5 and TRBJ2-2; D remains unclear. Trimming took off 0 bases at V and 1 base at J, with 6 bases between the two ends. Looked up from germline, CDR1 is MNHEY and CDR2 is SVGAGI. This CDR3 contains 15 residues.